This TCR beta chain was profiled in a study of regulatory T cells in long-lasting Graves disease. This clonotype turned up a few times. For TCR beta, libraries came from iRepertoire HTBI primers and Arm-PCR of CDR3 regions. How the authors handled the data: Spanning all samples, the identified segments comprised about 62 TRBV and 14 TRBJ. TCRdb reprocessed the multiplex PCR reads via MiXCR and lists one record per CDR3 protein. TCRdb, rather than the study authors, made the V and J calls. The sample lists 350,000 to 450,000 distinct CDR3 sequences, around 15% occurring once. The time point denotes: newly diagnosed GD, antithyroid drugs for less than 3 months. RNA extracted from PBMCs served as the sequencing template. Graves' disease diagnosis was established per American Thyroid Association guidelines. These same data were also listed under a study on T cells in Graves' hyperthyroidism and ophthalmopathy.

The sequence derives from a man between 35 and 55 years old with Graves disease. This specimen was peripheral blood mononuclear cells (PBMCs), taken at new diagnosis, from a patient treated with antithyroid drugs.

Here the CDR3 DNA reads TGCAGTGCTAGTCCCAGGACCTCTAGCAATCAGCCCCAGCATTTT. Translation: CSASPRTSSNQPQHF. The chain is built from TRBV20-1 and TRBJ1-5; D unresolved. V lost 3 bases to trimming and J lost 0 bases, with 12 bases between them. CDR3 length: 15 amino acids. From germline, CDR1 is DFQATT and CDR2 SNEGSKA (reference sequence).